This T cell receptor (beta chain) originates from a study of cytotoxic CD8 clonotypes in ibrutinib-treated CLL. Germline CDR1 reads PRHDT; CDR2 reads FYEKMQ (reference sequence). The CDR3 runs to 13 residues. The trim removed 8 bases at V and 2 bases at J, leaving 4 bases unmatched. Sequencing used immunoSEQ multiplex PCR; TCRdb keeps in-frame clones, though not all of them. The sample includes tens of thousands of clones, roughly two thirds seen only once; the top ten take approximately 50%. The rearrangement links TRBV13 to TRBJ2-7; 9 nucleotides align to TRBD1. The receptor was derived from a human donor with chronic lymphocytic leukemia. Sequenced here: PBMCs, sampled at disease progression, from a patient treated with ibrutinib. The DNA of the CDR3 is TGTGCCAGCGGGGACAGGGCCGCCTACGAGCAGTACTTC. Translating gives CASGDRAAYEQYF.